The next 5 T cell receptor beta chains were all read from a single sample in a study of control samples from healthy donors and cancer patients. Profiling relied on immunoSEQ multiplex PCR, and the TCRdb table lists in-frame clones only, not all of them. The table lists about 95,000 clones, about 88% of them singletons, with approximately 15% in the top ten. Sequences were obtained from blood. The receptors were sampled from an older woman in good health.

The rearrangement links TRBV4-1 to TRBJ1-1, with 9 bases that match TRBD1. Per the germline V gene, CDR1 is MGHRA and CDR2 is YSYEKL. With 3 bases clipped from V and 0 bases from J, the junction kept 5 bases outside the gene matches. CDR3 length: 16 amino acids. The CDR3 region has the DNA TGCGCCAGCAGCCACCCCGGACAGGGGATGAACACTGAAGCTTTCTTT. It encodes CASSHPGQGMNTEAFF.

CDR3: CAWRVPGSEKLFF. The CDR3 region has the DNA TGTGCCTGGAGGGTACCTGGTTCCGAAAAACTGTTTTTT. The chain uses TRBV30 and TRBJ1-4; D gene ambiguous. The V end lost 3 bases, the J end lost 8 bases, and 13 bases lay between the germline ends. The length of the CDR3 is 13 residues. Looked up from germline, CDR1 is GTSNPN and CDR2 is SVGIG (reference sequence).

The V call is TRBV10-1, the J call TRBJ2-7; TRBD1 agrees at 7 bases. The CDR3 has 16 residues. Losses at the gene ends were 3 bases for V and 4 bases for J; bases not matched to a gene: 12. In germline, CDR1 is WNHNN, CDR2 SYGVQD (reference sequence). This CDR3 is CASSDPTSGGVYEQYF. The CDR3 nucleotides are TGCGCCAGCAGTGACCCAACCTCAGGGGGAGTTTACGAGCAGTACTTC.

CDR3 region: CASSRAGDRATNEKLFF. CDR3 in DNA: TGCGCCAGCAGCCGGGCGGGGGACAGGGCCACTAATGAAAAACTGTTTTTT. The chain links TRBV5-1 to TRBJ1-4; 9 positions agree with TRBD1. The CDR3 consists of 17 residues. CDR1 and CDR2 from the germline V gene are SGHRS and YFSETQ. Trimming removed 4 bases from V and 2 bases from J; junction bases left unmatched: 9. Looking up the rest from reference TRBV5-1 and TRBJ1-4 gives the full variable domain: KAGVTQTPRYLIKTRGQQVTLSCSPISGHRSVSWYQQTPGQGLQFLFEYFSETQRNKGNFPGRFSGRQFSNSRSEMNVSTLELGDSALYLCASSRAGDRATNEKLFFGSGTQLSVL.

Only a few counts were recorded for this clone. The chain links TRBV12-3 or TRBV12-4 to TRBJ1-1; unclear D gene. This CDR3 has 12 residues. The V and J ends lost 6 bases and 6 bases respectively, with 11 bases between them. The CDR3 DNA is TGTGCCAGCAGGGGGTTTCGGTCTGAAGCTTTCTTT. Its protein product is CASRGFRSEAFF.